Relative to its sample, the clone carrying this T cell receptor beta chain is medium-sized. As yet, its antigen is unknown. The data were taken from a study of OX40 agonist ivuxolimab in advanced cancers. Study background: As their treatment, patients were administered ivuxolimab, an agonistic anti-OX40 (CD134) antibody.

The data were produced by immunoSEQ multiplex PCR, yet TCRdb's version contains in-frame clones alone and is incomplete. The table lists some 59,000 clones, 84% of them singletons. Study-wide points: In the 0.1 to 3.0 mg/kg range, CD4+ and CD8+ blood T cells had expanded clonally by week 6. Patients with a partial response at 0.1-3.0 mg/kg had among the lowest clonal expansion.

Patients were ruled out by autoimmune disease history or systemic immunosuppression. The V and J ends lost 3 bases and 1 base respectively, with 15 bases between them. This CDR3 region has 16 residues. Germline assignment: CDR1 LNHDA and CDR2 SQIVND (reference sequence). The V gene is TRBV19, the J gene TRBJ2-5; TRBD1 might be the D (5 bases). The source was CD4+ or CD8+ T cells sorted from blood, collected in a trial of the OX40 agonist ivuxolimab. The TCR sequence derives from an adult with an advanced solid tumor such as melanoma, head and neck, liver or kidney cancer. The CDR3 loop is CASSIGLGRGQETQYF. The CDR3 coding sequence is TGTGCCAGTAGTATTGGCTTGGGGCGAGGCCAAGAGACCCAGTACTTC. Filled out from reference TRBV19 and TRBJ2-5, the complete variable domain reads DGGITQSPKYLFRKEGQNVTLSCEQNLNHDAMYWYRQDPGQGLRLIYYSQIVNDFQKGDIAEGYSVSREKKESFPLTVTSAQKNPTAFYLCASSIGLGRGQETQYFGPGTRLLVL.